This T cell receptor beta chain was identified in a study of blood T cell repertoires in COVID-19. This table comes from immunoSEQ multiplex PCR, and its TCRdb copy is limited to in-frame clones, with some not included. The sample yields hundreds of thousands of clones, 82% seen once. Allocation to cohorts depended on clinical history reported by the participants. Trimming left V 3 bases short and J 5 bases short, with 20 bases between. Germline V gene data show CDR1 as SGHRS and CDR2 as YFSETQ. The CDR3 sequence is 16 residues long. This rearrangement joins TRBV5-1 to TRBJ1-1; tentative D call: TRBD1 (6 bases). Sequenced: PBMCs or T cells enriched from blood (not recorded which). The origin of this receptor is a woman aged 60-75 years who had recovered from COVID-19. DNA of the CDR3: TGCGCCAGCAGCTCGGGCCGGGGCAGGGGAAAAACTGAAGCTTTCTTT. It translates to CASSSGRGRGKTEAFF.